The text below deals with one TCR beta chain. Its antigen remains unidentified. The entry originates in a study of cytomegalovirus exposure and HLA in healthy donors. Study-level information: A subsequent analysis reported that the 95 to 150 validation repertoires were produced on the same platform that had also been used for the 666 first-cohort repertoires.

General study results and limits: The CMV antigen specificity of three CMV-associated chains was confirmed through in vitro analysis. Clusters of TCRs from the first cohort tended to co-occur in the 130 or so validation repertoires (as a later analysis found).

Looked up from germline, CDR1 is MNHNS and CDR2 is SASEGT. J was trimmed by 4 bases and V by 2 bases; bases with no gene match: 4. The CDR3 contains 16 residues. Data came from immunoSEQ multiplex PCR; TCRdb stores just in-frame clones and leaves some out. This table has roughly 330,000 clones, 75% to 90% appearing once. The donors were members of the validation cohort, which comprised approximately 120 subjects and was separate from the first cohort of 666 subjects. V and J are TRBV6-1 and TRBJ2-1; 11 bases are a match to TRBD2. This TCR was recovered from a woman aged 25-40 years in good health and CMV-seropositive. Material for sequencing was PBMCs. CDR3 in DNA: TGTGCCAGCAGTGAAATAGCGGGAGGGCTTTACAATGAGCAGTTCTTC. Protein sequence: CASSEIAGGLYNEQFF.